This paragraph reports one T cell receptor delta chain. Its target is unknown. The data are from a study of Vδ1+ human thymocytes. After alphabeta T cell depletion, CD3+ Vdelta1+ Vdelta2- thymocytes were sorted. Study-level findings and limits: Highly polyclonal TRG and TRD repertoires with Gaussian CDR3 length distributions appeared in thymus.

The CDR3 runs to 24 residues. Per germline, CDR1 TSWWSYY and CDR2 QGS. V lost 3 bases and J 0 bases, leaving 38 bases between the germline ends. Extracted RNA was reverse transcribed into cDNA. The CDR3 regions were amplified by multiplex PCR from V-gene primers to a constant-region primer. TCRdb repeated clone calling on the multiplex PCR reads with CATT. The data contain over 45,000 delta-chain clones, about 16% of them singletons. V gene TRDV1 combines with J gene TRDJ1; D may correspond to TRDD2 or TRDD3 (6 bases each). The source is a boy under two years old who had congenital heart surgery. The sequencing sample was made of Vdelta1+ gamma-delta thymocytes from the thymus. Subset meaning: FACS-sorted CD3+ TCRalphabeta- TCRVdelta1+ TCRVdelta2- thymocytes. The CDR3 protein is CALGDPGLRPSTVWGALYTDKLIF. CDR3 nucleotides: TGTGCTCTTGGGGACCCTGGCCTTCGCCCTTCCACTGTCTGGGGAGCCTTGTACACCGATAAACTCATCTTT.